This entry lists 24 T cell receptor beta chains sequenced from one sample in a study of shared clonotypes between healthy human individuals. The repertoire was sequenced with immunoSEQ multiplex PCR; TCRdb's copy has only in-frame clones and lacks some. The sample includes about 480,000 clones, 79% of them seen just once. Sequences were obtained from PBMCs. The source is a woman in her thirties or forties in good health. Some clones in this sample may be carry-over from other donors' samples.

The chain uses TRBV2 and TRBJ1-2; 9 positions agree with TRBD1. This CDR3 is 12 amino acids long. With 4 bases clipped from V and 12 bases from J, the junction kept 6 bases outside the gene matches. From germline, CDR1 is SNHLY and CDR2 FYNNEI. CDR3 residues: CASSVGTGKDTF. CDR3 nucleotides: TGTGCCAGCAGTGTTGGGACAGGGAAAGACACCTTC.

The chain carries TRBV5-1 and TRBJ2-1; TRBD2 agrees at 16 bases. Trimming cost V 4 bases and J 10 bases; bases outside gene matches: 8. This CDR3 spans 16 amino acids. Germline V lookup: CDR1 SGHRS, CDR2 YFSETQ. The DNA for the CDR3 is TGCGCCAGCAGCCAACTCGGGACTAGCGGGAGGGAAGAGCAGTTCTTC. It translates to CASSQLGTSGREEQFF.

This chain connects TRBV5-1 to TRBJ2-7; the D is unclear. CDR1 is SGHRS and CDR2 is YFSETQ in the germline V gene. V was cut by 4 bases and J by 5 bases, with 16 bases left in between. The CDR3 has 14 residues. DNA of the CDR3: TGCGCCAGCAGCCTCTCCAGGTCTGACGACGAGCAGTACTTC. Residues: CASSLSRSDDEQYF.

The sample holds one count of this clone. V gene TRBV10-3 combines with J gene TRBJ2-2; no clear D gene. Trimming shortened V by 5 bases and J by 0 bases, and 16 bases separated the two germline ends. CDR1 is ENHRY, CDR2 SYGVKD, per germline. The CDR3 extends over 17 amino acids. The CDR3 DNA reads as TGTGCCATCAGTAGTAAACCCTTGAGTACGAACACCGGGGAGCTGTTTTTT. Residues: CAISSKPLSTNTGELFF.

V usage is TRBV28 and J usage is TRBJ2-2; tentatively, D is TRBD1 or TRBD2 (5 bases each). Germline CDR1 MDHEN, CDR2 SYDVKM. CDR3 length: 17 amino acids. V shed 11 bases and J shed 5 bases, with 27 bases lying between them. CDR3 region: CASQTPDGGKVTGELFF. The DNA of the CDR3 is TGTGCCTCCCAAACCCCAGATGGGGGTAAGGTGACCGGGGAGCTGTTTTTT.

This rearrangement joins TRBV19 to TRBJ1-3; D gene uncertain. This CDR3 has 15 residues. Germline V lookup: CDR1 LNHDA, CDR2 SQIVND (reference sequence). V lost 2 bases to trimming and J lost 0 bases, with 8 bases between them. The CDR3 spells CASSIFSGSGNTIYF. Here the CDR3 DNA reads TGTGCCAGTAGTATATTTTCAGGCTCTGGAAACACCATATATTTT.

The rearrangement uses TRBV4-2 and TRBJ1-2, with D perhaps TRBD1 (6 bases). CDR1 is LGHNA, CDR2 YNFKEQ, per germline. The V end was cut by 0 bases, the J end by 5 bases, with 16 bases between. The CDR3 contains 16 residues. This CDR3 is CASSQDPQGGGYGYTF. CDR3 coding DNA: TGTGCCAGCAGCCAAGATCCGCAGGGAGGGGGGTATGGCTACACCTTC.

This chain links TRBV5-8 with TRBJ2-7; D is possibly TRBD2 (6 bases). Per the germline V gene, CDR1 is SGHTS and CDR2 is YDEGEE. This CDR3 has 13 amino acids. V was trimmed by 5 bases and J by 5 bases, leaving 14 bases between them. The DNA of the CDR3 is TGTGCCAGCAGAGCCCGGGGGATCCACGAGCAGTACTTC. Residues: CASRARGIHEQYF.

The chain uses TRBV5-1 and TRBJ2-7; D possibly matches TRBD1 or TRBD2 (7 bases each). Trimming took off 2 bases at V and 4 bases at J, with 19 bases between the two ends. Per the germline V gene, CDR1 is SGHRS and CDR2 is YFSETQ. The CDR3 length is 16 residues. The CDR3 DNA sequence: TGCGCCAGCAGCTTCAGAGGGGGCGGGAGAGGTTACGAGCAGTACTTC. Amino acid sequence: CASSFRGGGRGYEQYF. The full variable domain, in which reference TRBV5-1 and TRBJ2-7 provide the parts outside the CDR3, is KAGVTQTPRYLIKTRGQQVTLSCSPISGHRSVSWYQQTPGQGLQFLFEYFSETQRNKGNFPGRFSGRQFSNSRSEMNVSTLELGDSALYLCASSFRGGGRGYEQYFGPGTRLTVT.

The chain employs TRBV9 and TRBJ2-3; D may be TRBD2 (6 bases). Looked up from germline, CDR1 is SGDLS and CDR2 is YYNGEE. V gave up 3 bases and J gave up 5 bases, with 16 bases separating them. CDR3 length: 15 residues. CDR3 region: CASSGLGEGKDTQYF. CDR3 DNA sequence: TGTGCCAGCAGCGGACTAGGGGAAGGGAAAGATACGCAGTATTTT. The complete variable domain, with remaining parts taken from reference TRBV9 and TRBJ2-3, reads DSGVTQTPKHLITATGQRVTLRCSPRSGDLSVYWYQQSLDQGLQFLIQYYNGEERAKGNILERFSAQQFPDLHSELNLSSLELGDSALYFCASSGLGEGKDTQYFGPGTRLTVL.

As DNA, the CDR3 is TGCAGCGTTGAAGCGGCGGGTAACACCATATATTTT. The encoded protein is CSVEAAGNTIYF. The chain links TRBV29-1 to TRBJ1-3, with D hard to call. This CDR3 has 12 amino acids. The germline gives CDR1 SQVTM, CDR2 ANQGSEA. Trimming took 1 base from V and 7 from J, leaving 8 bases between them.

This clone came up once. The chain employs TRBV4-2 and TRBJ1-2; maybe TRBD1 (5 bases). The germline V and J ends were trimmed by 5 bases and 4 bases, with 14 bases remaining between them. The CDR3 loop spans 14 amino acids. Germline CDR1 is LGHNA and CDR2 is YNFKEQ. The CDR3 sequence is CASSDLGGTYGYTF. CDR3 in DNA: TGTGCCAGCAGCGACTTGGGGGGGACCTATGGCTACACCTTC.

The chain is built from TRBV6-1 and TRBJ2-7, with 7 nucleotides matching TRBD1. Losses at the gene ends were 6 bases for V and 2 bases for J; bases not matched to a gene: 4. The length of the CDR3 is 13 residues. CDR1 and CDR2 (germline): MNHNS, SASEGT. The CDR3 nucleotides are TGTGCCAGCAGAGGGGGCTCGGCCTACGAGCAGTACTTC. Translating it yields CASRGGSAYEQYF.

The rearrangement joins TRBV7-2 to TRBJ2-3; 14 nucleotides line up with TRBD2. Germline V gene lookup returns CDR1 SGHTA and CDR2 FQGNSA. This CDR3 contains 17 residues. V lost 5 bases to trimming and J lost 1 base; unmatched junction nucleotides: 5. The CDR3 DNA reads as TGTGCCAGCAGCCGGACTAGCGGGGGGCCACGCACAGATACGCAGTATTTT. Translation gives CASSRTSGGPRTDTQYF.

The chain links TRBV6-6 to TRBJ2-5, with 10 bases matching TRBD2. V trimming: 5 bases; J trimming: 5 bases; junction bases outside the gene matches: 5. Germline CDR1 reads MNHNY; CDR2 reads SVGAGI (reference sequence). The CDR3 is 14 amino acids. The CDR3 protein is CASSLAGAIETQYF. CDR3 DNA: TGTGCCAGCAGTCTAGCGGGAGCGATCGAGACCCAGTACTTC.

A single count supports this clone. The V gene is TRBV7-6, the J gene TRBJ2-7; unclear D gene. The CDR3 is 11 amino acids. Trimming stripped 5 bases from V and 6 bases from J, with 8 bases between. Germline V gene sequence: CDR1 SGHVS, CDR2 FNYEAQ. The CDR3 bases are TGTGCCAGCAGCCCTGGCCGCGAGCAGTACTTC. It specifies CASSPGREQYF. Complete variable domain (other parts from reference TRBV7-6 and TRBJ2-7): GAGVSQSPRYKVTKRGQDVALRCDPISGHVSLYWYRQALGQGPEFLTYFNYEAQQDKSGLPNDRFSAERPEGSISTLTIQRTEQRDSAMYRCASSPGREQYFGPGTRLTVT.

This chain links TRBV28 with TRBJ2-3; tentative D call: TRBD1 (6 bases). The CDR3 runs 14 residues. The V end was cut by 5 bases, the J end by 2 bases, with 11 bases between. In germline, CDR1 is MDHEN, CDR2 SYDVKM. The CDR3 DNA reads TGTGCCAGCAGTAGGGGGACCATCACAGATACGCAGTATTTT. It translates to CASSRGTITDTQYF.

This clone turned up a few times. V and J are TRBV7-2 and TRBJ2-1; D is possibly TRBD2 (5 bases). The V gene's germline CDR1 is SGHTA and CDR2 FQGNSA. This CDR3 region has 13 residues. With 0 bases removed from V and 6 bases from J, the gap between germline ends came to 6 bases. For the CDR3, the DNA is TGTGCCAGCAGCTTAGCGCGGGTCAATGAGCAGTTCTTC. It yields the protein CASSLARVNEQFF.

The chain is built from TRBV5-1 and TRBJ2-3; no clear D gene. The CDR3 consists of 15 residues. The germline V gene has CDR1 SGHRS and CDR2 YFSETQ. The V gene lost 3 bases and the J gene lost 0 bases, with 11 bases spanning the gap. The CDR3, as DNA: TGCGCCAGCAGCTCCGAGGCAGCGAGCACAGATACGCAGTATTTT. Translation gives CASSSEAASTDTQYF.

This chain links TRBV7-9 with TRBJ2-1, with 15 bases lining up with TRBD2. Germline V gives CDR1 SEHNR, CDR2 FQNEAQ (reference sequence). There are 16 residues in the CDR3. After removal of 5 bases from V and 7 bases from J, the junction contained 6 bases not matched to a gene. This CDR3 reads CASSRGGTSGRNEQFF. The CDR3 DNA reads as TGTGCCAGCAGCCGCGGAGGGACTAGCGGGAGGAATGAGCAGTTCTTC.

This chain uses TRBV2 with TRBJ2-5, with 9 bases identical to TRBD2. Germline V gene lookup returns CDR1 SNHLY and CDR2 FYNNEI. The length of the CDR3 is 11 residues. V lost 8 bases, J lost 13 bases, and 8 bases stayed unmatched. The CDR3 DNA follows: TGTGCCAGCTCTGCGGGAGGGTTATGGTACTTC. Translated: CASSAGGLWYF.

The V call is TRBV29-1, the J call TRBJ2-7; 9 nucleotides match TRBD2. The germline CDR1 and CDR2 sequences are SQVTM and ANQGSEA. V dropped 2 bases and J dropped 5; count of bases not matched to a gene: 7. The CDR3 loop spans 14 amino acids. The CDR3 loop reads CSVENAGGGNEQYF. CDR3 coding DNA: TGCAGCGTTGAAAACGCGGGAGGGGGCAACGAGCAGTACTTC.

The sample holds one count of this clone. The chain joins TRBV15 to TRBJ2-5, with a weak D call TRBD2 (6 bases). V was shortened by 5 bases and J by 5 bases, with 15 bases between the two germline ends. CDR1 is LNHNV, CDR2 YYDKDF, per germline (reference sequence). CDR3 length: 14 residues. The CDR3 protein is CATSLRRATETQYF. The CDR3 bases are TGTGCCACCAGCCTCAGGAGGGCGACGGAGACCCAGTACTTC.

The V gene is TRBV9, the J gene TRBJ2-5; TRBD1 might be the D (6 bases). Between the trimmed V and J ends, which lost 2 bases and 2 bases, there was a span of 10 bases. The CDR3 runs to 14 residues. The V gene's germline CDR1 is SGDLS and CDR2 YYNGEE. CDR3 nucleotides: TGTGCCAGCAGCGTGGCAGGGGCTCAAGAGACCCAGTACTTC. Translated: CASSVAGAQETQYF.